This T cell receptor (beta chain) emerged from a study of OX40 agonist ivuxolimab in advanced cancers. Study-level findings and limits: With doses of 0.1 to 3.0 mg/kg, CD4+ and CD8+ blood T cells had undergone clonal expansion by week 6.

Produced via immunoSEQ multiplex PCR; TCRdb's table is partial and in-frame only. Counted here are some 110,000 clones, roughly 95% occurring once; the ten biggest clones make up around 0.15%. After removal of 0 bases from V and 5 bases from J, the junction contained 6 bases not matched to a gene. Looked up from germline, CDR1 is SEHNR and CDR2 is FQNEAQ (reference sequence). There are 16 residues in the CDR3. A note on this clone: The antigen is unknown.

Sequences were derived from CD4+ or CD8+ T cells sorted from blood, sampled in a trial of the OX40 agonist ivuxolimab. The receptor was isolated from an adult with an advanced solid tumor such as melanoma, head and neck, liver or kidney cancer. V gene TRBV7-9 combines with J gene TRBJ2-5; TRBD2 aligns across 10 bases. Written as DNA, the CDR3 is TGTGCCAGCAGCTTAGCGGCTGCTAGCGGGGGTGAGACCCAGTACTTC. This codes for CASSLAAASGGETQYF.